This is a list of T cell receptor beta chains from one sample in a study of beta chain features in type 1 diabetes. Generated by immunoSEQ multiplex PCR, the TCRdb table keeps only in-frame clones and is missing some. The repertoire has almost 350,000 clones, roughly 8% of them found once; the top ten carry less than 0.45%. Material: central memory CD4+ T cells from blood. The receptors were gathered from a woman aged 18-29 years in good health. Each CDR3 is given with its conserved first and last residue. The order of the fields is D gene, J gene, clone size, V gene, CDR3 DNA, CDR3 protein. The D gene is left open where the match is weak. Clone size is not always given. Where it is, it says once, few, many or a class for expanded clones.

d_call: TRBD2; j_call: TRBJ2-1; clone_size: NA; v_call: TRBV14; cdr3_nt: TGTGCCAGCAGCCAAAGCCTAGCGGGATCTCAACAGTTCTTC; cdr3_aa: CASSQSLAGSQQFF
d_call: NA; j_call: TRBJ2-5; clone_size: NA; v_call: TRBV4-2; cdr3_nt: TGTGCCAGCAGCCAAGATCTTAGGGGGATAGAGACCCAGTACTTC; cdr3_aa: CASSQDLRGIETQYF
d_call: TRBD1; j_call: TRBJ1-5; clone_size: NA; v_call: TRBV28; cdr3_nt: TGTGCCAGCAGTTTAGGACAGGGGGAGCAGCCCCAGCATTTT; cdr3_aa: CASSLGQGEQPQHF
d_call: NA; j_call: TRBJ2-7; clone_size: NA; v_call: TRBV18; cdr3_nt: TGTGCCAGCTCACCAGGCAGGGAGTCTCACGAGCAGTACTTC; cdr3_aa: CASSPGRESHEQYF
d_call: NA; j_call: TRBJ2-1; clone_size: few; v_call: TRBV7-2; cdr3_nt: TGTGCCAGCAGCCCCACTAGTGTCAATGAGCAGTTCTTC; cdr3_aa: CASSPTSVNEQFF
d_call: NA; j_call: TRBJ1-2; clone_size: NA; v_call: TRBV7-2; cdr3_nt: TGTGCCAGCAGCTTAAGTACAGGATCGAACTATGGCTACACCTTC; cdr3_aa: CASSLSTGSNYGYTF
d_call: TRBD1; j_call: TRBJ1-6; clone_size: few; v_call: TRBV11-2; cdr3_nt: TGTGCCAGCAGCCAGGGGGGCGCAGGTGATGGTTCACCCCTCCACTTT; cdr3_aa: CASSQGGAGDGSPLHF
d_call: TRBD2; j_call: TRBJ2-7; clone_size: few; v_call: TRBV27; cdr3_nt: TGTGCCAGCAGTCCCCGAGGCGGGAGGCAATCCTACGAGCAGTACTTC; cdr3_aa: CASSPRGGRQSYEQYF
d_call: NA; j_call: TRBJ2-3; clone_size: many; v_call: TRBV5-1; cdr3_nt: TGCGCCAGCAGGGAACTAGTTCGGCGCACAGATACGCAGTATTTT; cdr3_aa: CASRELVRRTDTQYF
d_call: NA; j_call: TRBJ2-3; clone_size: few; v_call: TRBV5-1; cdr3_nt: TGCGCCAGTCCCGAGACAGGAATGACTACAGATACGCAGTATTTT; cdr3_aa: CASPETGMTTDTQYF